The entry below gives a single T cell receptor (beta chain) sequence along with its context. What it binds is unknown. The sample comes from a study of response to subunit inactivated influenza vaccine. Regarding the study as a whole: It was the authors' suggestion that each seasonal influenza vaccination recruits few new T cells.

CDR3 length equals 15 residues. Per germline, CDR1 DFQATT and CDR2 SNEGSKA (reference sequence). V dropped 0 bases and J dropped 12; count of bases not matched to a gene: 15. TCRdb reprocessed the RT-PCR reads with MiXCR, giving one entry per CDR3 protein. This table holds roughly 630,000 distinct CDR3 sequences, about 15% found once. The source was PBMCs from blood, collected less than 15 days before vaccination. The source is a man aged 45 to 65 who received an inactivated influenza vaccine. This chain joins TRBV20-1 and TRBJ2-7; 9 bases fit TRBD2. The CDR3 nucleotides read TGCAGTGCTAGAGATCTCCTAGCGGGGTTGTCTTCCACGTACTTC. Residues: CSARDLLAGLSSTYF.